One T cell receptor (beta chain) is described in this entry. Profiling relied on immunoSEQ multiplex PCR, and the TCRdb table lists in-frame clones only, not all of them. This table holds approximately 46,000 clones, 70% to 85% found once. The record originates from a study of PD-L1 blockade in urothelial cancer. Locally advanced or metastatic urothelial carcinoma affected all patients. The CDR3 is 12 amino acids. Per the germline V gene, CDR1 is SGHNT and CDR2 is YENEEA. With 3 bases removed from V and 5 bases from J, the gap between germline ends came to 7 bases. The TCR comes from a man aged 65-85 years with urothelial cancer. This sample comprised PBMCs, obtained around atezolizumab (anti-PD-L1) treatment. The chain has TRBV11-3 and TRBJ2-5; D uncertain. The DNA of the CDR3 is TGTGCCAGCAGCTTGCCTACCGAGACCCAGTACTTC. Encoded protein: CASSLPTETQYF.